This T cell receptor (beta chain) is from a study of blood T cells in healthy people across ages. Study information: For every two T cells, template switching captured about one barcoded beta molecule. Study observations and caveats: Per million T cells, TCR beta diversity dropped roughly linearly as age increased.

The second PCR ran 7 to 11 cycles with a sample-barcoded 5' primer and J-beta primers. Using its own MiXCR run on the 5' RACE reads, TCRdb lists one record per CDR3 protein. The sample records 800,000 or so distinct CDR3 sequences, 60% to 80% being singletons. Trimming removed 1 base from V and 7 bases from J, with 7 bases in between. The CDR3 sequence is 11 residues long. The germline CDR1 and CDR2 sequences are GTSNPN and SVGIG (reference sequence). Notes on this clonotype: As yet, its antigen is unknown.

The chain uses TRBV30 and TRBJ2-5; D gene uncertain. What was sequenced was blood. The sequence was collected from a young man in good health. Here the CDR3 DNA reads TGTGCCTGGAGTGACGCTGGGACCCAGTACTTC. Translated: CAWSDAGTQYF.